This T cell receptor (beta chain) was observed in a study of beta chain features in type 1 diabetes. This CDR3 is built from 12 residues. The germline V gene has CDR1 SGHAT and CDR2 FQNNGV. Trimming took off 4 bases at V and 2 bases at J, with 5 bases between the two ends. General study findings and limits: Amplification by PCR could prefer shorter templates, with the same effect in patients and controls.

This clone was recorded a few times. The antigen is unknown. Reverse transcription of all isolated RNA meant that expressed TCRB transcripts were sequenced. Assay: immunoSEQ multiplex PCR; the TCRdb copy retains only in-frame clones and omits some. Of 680,000 or so clones in the sample, 15% to 17% were seen once. The chain recombines TRBV11-2 with TRBJ2-5, with no clear D. Sequencing was carried out using naive CD4+ T cells from blood. The TCR was taken from a man aged 18 to 35 in good health. The CDR3 coding sequence is TGTGCCAGCAGCTCAACACAAGAGACCCAGTACTTC. Amino acid sequence: CASSSTQETQYF.